One T cell receptor (beta chain) is described in this entry. This clonotype turned up a few times. Its target antigen remains unknown. Base qualities are not recorded, but no much larger clone differs from it by a single base. From a lookup of the germline V gene, CDR1 and CDR2 are KGHDR and SFDVKD. From the cysteine up to the phenylalanine, the CDR3 has a length of 16 residues. Only the CDR3 region is kept as DNA, spanning 48 bases read in frame from base 1. A distance of 13 bases separates the germline ends of V and J, which lose 3 bases and 2 bases respectively. This entry is derived from a study of CD8 T cells in Susac syndrome (dated by TCRdb to the late 2010s). Regarding the study in general: The study used repertoire sequencing to test whether antigen drove CD8+ T cell activation and differentiation in Susac syndrome. The study compared CD8+ T cell repertoire clonality among about a dozen healthy donors, around 14 Susac syndrome patients and roughly 15 multiple sclerosis patients. The paper's findings and limits, for the study overall: The number of individuals in the TCR sequencing and HLA analysis was recognized as being relatively small.

Peripheral blood CD8+ and CD4+ T cells from healthy donors, Susac syndrome patients and multiple sclerosis patients were profiled using high-throughput TCR beta sequencing. Treatment-naive patients with stable or active relapsing-remitting disease fulfilling revised McDonald criteria were used as multiple sclerosis controls. Bulk CD8+ and CD4+ T cells were purified by magnetic negative isolation, while CD8+ TEMRA cells were enriched using FACS. Blood was drawn into EDTA tubes, processed within 24 hours, and PBMCs were isolated by density gradient centrifugation. PBMCs destined for TCR sequencing were cryopreserved in liquid nitrogen and later thawed in a 37 °C water bath. The sorted or isolated CD4+, CD8+ and CD8+ TEMRA cells reached a purity of at least 90%. RNA was extracted using the RNeasy kit, and roughly 0.45 to 1 ug of the RNA was reverse transcribed with random hexamers. TCR beta CDR3 regions were amplified with the immunoSEQ multiplex PCR assay covering 54 Vbeta and 13 Jbeta segments. Bias from PCR amplification was corrected by using a synthetic template baseline for primer optimization and for computational correction. As for the authors' bioinformatics: Reads were annotated to V, D and J genes according to IMGT and were analyzed with immunoSEQ Analyzer, with only productive sequences retained. Clonality was calculated as one minus the Shannon entropy normalized by log2 of the number of productive unique sequences. For each patient and control, public and private clones were evaluated within the 100 most prevalent clones. Clones were defined as Susac-specific when absent from the healthy and MS cohorts, from over 950 published viral clones and from other ImmuneACCESS disease sequences. TCRdb handled the public reads itself, with Q25 trimming in fastp and clone calling in MiXCR, and kept productive beta chains. When rows share a CDR3 protein, they turn into one entry using the most common DNA and genes. TCRdb, rather than the study authors, made the V and J calls. The sample yields some 300,000 distinct CDR3 sequences; 75% to 85% were counted once. The ten largest clonotypes hold roughly 0.21% of the sample.

The source is a human donor with multiple sclerosis. Here the chain combines TRBV24-1 and TRBJ2-1, with the D gene not clear enough to name. The sample taken for sequencing was CD8+ T cells from PBMCs. The bases are TGTGCCACCAGTGATCCCAGGTTGGTCACCTACAATGAGCAGTTCTTC. It is translated as CATSDPRLVTYNEQFF.